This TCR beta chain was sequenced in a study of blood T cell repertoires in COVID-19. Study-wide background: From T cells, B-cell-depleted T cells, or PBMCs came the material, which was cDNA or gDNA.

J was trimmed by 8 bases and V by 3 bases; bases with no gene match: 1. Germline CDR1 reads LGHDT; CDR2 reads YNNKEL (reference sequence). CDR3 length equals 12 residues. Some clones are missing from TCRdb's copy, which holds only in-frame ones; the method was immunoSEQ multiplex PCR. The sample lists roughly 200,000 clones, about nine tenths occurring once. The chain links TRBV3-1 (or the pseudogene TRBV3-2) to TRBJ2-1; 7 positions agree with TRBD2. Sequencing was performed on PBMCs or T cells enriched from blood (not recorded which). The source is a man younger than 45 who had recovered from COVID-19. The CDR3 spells CASSQTSYEQFF. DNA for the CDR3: TGTGCCAGCAGCCAGACTAGCTATGAGCAGTTCTTC.